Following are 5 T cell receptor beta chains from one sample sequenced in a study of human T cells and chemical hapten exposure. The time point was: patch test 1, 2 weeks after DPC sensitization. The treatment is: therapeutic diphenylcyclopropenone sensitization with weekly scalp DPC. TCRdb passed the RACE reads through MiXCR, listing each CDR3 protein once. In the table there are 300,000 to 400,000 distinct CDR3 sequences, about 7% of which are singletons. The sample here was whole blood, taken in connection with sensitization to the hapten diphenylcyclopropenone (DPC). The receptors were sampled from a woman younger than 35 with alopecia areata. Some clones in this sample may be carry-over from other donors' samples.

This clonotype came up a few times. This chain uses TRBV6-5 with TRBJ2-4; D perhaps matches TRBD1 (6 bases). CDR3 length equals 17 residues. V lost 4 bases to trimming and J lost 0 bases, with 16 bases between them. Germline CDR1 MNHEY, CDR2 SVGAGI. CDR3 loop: CASSSDRWGIAKNIQYF. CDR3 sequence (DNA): TGTGCCAGCAGTTCAGACAGGTGGGGGATAGCCAAAAACATTCAGTACTTC.

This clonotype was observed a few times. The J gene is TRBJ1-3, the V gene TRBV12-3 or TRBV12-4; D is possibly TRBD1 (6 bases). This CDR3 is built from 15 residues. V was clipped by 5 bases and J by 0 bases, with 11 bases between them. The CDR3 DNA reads TGTGCCAGCAGTGTTGCAGGGGCCTCTGGAAACACCATATATTTT. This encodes CASSVAGASGNTIYF.

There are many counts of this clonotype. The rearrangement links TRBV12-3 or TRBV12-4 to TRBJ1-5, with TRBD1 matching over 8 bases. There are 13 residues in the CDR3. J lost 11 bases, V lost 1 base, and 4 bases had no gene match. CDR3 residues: CASSLVQGATQHF. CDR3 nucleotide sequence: TGTGCCAGCAGTTTAGTTCAGGGGGCAACCCAGCATTTT.

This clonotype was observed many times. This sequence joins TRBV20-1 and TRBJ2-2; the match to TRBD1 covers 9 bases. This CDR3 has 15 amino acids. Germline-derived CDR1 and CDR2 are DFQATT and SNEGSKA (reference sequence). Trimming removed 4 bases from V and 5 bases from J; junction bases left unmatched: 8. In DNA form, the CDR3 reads TGCAGTGCTACCGCCGGGACAGGGTTTACCGGGGAGCTGTTTTTT. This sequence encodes CSATAGTGFTGELFF.

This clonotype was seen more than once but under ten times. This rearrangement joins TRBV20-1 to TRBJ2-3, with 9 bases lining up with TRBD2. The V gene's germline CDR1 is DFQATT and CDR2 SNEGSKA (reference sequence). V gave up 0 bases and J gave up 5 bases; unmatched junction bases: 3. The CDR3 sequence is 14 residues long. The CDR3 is CSARDSGGGDTQYF. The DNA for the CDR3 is TGCAGTGCTAGAGATAGCGGGGGTGGAGATACGCAGTATTTT.